A selection of T cell receptor beta chains follows, all from one sample in a study of cytomegalovirus exposure and HLA in healthy donors. Profiled with immunoSEQ multiplex PCR; TCRdb holds only in-frame clones, not every one. The table shows around 200,000 clones, with roughly 85% occurring only once. Sequencing was done on a sample of PBMCs. The receptors shown here come from a woman between 50 and 59 years old in good health and CMV-seronegative. CDR3s include the opening cysteine and the closing phenylalanine or tryptophan. D genes are given only for firm matches. Not every row has a clone size; where given, it reads once, few, many or a size class.

v_gene: TRBV6-6
d_gene: TRBD1
j_gene: TRBJ2-7
abundance: .
CDR3nt: TGTGCCAGCAGCCCCAGGGCCGACAGGGGGGTTCGCGAGCAGTACTTC
CDR3aa: CASSPRADRGVREQYF

v_gene: TRBV6-4
d_gene: TRBD1
j_gene: TRBJ2-3
abundance: .
CDR3nt: TGTGCCAGCAAGATGGACAGGGGGTCGGCAGATACGCAGTATTTT
CDR3aa: CASKMDRGSADTQYF

v_gene: TRBV9
d_gene: .
j_gene: TRBJ2-6
abundance: .
CDR3nt: TGTGCCAGCAGCGCCCAGACGCTTCGGGGTAGTGGGGCCAACGTCCTGACTTTC
CDR3aa: CASSAQTLRGSGANVLTF

v_gene: TRBV30
d_gene: TRBD1
j_gene: TRBJ1-2
abundance: few
CDR3nt: TGTGCCTGGAGCCGGACAGGGGGCGGGTACACCTTC
CDR3aa: CAWSRTGGGYTF

v_gene: TRBV6-5
d_gene: TRBD1
j_gene: TRBJ1-1
abundance: .
CDR3nt: TGTGCCACCGGGACAGGGGCCCCCCGGGGGACTGAAGCTTTCTTT
CDR3aa: CATGTGAPRGTEAFF

v_gene: TRBV19
d_gene: .
j_gene: TRBJ2-7
abundance: .
CDR3nt: TGTGCCAGTGAAATGGGGGAGGGGGGAGGCTACGAGCAGTACTTC
CDR3aa: CASEMGEGGGYEQYF

v_gene: TRBV5-6
d_gene: .
j_gene: TRBJ2-7
abundance: .
CDR3nt: TGTGCCAGCAGCTTCGGGGGGCATGAGTACGAGCAGTACTTC
CDR3aa: CASSFGGHEYEQYF

v_gene: TRBV19
d_gene: TRBD1
j_gene: TRBJ1-1
abundance: .
CDR3nt: TGTGCCAGTAGTAGGGGGACAGGGTGGGACACTGAAGCTTTCTTT
CDR3aa: CASSRGTGWDTEAFF

v_gene: TRBV15
d_gene: .
j_gene: TRBJ1-1
abundance: .
CDR3nt: TGTGCCACCAGCAGAGCTCTCCAGGGAAGTAGGAACACTGAAGCTTTCTTT
CDR3aa: CATSRALQGSRNTEAFF

v_gene: TRBV10-3
d_gene: TRBD2
j_gene: TRBJ2-7
abundance: .
CDR3nt: TGTGCCATCAGTGAGTCCCCTAGCGGGAGAGGCGAGCAGTACTTC
CDR3aa: CAISESPSGRGEQYF

v_gene: TRBV28
d_gene: .
j_gene: TRBJ2-1
abundance: once
CDR3nt: TGTGCCAGCAGTCCCAGCGTCCTATACACATTCAAGAGCTCCTACAATGAGCAGTTCTTC
CDR3aa: CASSPSVLYTFKSSYNEQFF

v_gene: TRBV29-1
d_gene: .
j_gene: TRBJ2-1
abundance: .
CDR3nt: TGCAGCGTTGAAGCCTCGGGATACAATGAGCAGTTCTTC
CDR3aa: CSVEASGYNEQFF

v_gene: TRBV19
d_gene: .
j_gene: TRBJ2-2
abundance: .
CDR3nt: TGTGCCAGTAGCGGCGGGCTTACATTGAACACCGGGGAGCTGTTTTTT
CDR3aa: CASSGGLTLNTGELFF

v_gene: TRBV10-2
d_gene: .
j_gene: TRBJ2-1
abundance: .
CDR3nt: TGCGCCAGCAGTGGGGCGGGGGCCGCGTCCAATGAGCAGTTCTTC
CDR3aa: CASSGAGAASNEQFF

v_gene: TRBV28
d_gene: TRBD1
j_gene: TRBJ2-7
abundance: .
CDR3nt: TGTGCCAGCAGTTTACCCTTGGGACAGAGCTCCTACGAGCAGTACTTC
CDR3aa: CASSLPLGQSSYEQYF

v_gene: TRBV6-5
d_gene: .
j_gene: TRBJ1-1
abundance: .
CDR3nt: TGTGCCAGCAGTTTCCGACTGGGTGAAACTGAAGCTTTCTTT
CDR3aa: CASSFRLGETEAFF

v_gene: TRBV25-1
d_gene: TRBD1
j_gene: TRBJ2-5
abundance: .
CDR3nt: TGTGCCAGCAGTGTACAGGGGGCGCGGGGCCAAGAGACCCAGTACTTC
CDR3aa: CASSVQGARGQETQYF

v_gene: TRBV5-1
d_gene: TRBD1
j_gene: TRBJ1-4
abundance: .
CDR3nt: TGCGCCAGCAGCTTGGGTGACAGGGGCTCGCAGGAAAAACTGTTTTTT
CDR3aa: CASSLGDRGSQEKLFF

v_gene: TRBV7-2
d_gene: TRBD1
j_gene: TRBJ1-1
abundance: .
CDR3nt: TGTGCCAGCAGCTTCGGGACAGGACACACTGAAGCTTTCTTT
CDR3aa: CASSFGTGHTEAFF

v_gene: TRBV28
d_gene: .
j_gene: TRBJ2-7
abundance: .
CDR3nt: TGTGCCAGCACCGTACGACAGCCCCCCTACGAGCAGTACTTC
CDR3aa: CASTVRQPPYEQYF

v_gene: TRBV27
d_gene: .
j_gene: TRBJ1-6
abundance: few
CDR3nt: TGTGCCAGCAGCGGCAGGTCATCGGGGAATTCACCCCTCCACTTT
CDR3aa: CASSGRSSGNSPLHF

v_gene: TRBV15
d_gene: TRBD1
j_gene: TRBJ2-7
abundance: .
CDR3nt: TGTGCCACCAGCAGGGGGCAGGGGGTAGATGAGCAGTACTTC
CDR3aa: CATSRGQGVDEQYF

v_gene: TRBV29-1
d_gene: TRBD1
j_gene: TRBJ1-1
abundance: .
CDR3nt: TGCAGCGTTGCTCAGGGGGCCCGCACTGAAGCTTTCTTT
CDR3aa: CSVAQGARTEAFF

v_gene: TRBV27
d_gene: .
j_gene: TRBJ2-4
abundance: .
CDR3nt: TGTGCCAGCAGTACTCGGGCCGGGACTCAAATCTACCCCCTTTTTTTC
CDR3aa: CASSTRAGTQIYPLFF

v_gene: TRBV5-1
d_gene: .
j_gene: TRBJ1-4
abundance: .
CDR3nt: TGCGCCAGCAGCTTGGACGGTCCTGATGCAACTAATGAAAAACTGTTTTTT
CDR3aa: CASSLDGPDATNEKLFF

v_gene: TRBV6-5
d_gene: .
j_gene: TRBJ2-7
abundance: .
CDR3nt: TGTGCCAGCAGTTACTCGAGGGAAAGTCCTCCCTACGAGCAGTACTTC
CDR3aa: CASSYSRESPPYEQYF

v_gene: TRBV30
d_gene: .
j_gene: TRBJ2-2
abundance: few
CDR3nt: TGTGCCTGGAGTTCCCTCCACTACACCGGGGAGCTGTTTTTT
CDR3aa: CAWSSLHYTGELFF

v_gene: TRBV27
d_gene: .
j_gene: TRBJ2-5
abundance: .
CDR3nt: TGTGCCAGCAGTTTATCAGTGTCAGGCGCCTTCCAAGAGACCCAGTACTTC
CDR3aa: CASSLSVSGAFQETQYF

v_gene: TRBV4-3
d_gene: TRBD1
j_gene: TRBJ2-7
abundance: .
CDR3nt: TGCGCCAGCAGCCCATCGGGACAGGGGGTCTACGAGCAGTACTTC
CDR3aa: CASSPSGQGVYEQYF

v_gene: TRBV10-3
d_gene: .
j_gene: TRBJ2-5
abundance: .
CDR3nt: TGTGCCATCAGTGACCGGGACTCCCAAGAGACCCAGTACTTC
CDR3aa: CAISDRDSQETQYF

v_gene: TRBV19
d_gene: .
j_gene: TRBJ1-2
abundance: .
CDR3nt: TGTGCCAGTAGTGGACCAGGGACTAACTATGGCTACACCTTC
CDR3aa: CASSGPGTNYGYTF

v_gene: TRBV19
d_gene: TRBD1
j_gene: TRBJ1-1
abundance: .
CDR3nt: TGTGCCAGTAGCCCTAGACAGGGGGGTAGAACTGAAGCTTTCTTT
CDR3aa: CASSPRQGGRTEAFF

v_gene: TRBV2
d_gene: TRBD1
j_gene: TRBJ2-5
abundance: .
CDR3nt: TGTGCCAGCTTCGGAAGGGACAGAGCCCAAGAGACCCAGTACTTC
CDR3aa: CASFGRDRAQETQYF

v_gene: TRBV19
d_gene: TRBD2
j_gene: TRBJ2-7
abundance: .
CDR3nt: TGTGCCAGTAGTAGACTAGCGGGAGCCTACGAGCAGTACTTC
CDR3aa: CASSRLAGAYEQYF

v_gene: TRBV7-9
d_gene: .
j_gene: TRBJ1-2
abundance: .
CDR3nt: TGTGCCAGCAGCCAACAGGGTCGCTATGGCTACACCTTC
CDR3aa: CASSQQGRYGYTF

v_gene: TRBV5-6
d_gene: .
j_gene: TRBJ1-1
abundance: .
CDR3nt: TGTGCCAGCAGCTTGGAACAGGTCTCTGAAGCTTTCTTT
CDR3aa: CASSLEQVSEAFF

v_gene: TRBV5-1
d_gene: TRBD1
j_gene: TRBJ2-7
abundance: .
CDR3nt: TGCGCCAGCAGCCAGGGGACAGGGTGGTCCTACGAGCAGTACTTC
CDR3aa: CASSQGTGWSYEQYF

v_gene: TRBV27
d_gene: TRBD1
j_gene: TRBJ1-2
abundance: .
CDR3nt: TGTGCCAGCAGTTGGGGGGTGACAGGGGGAATTTATGGCTACACCTTC
CDR3aa: CASSWGVTGGIYGYTF

v_gene: TRBV10-2
d_gene: TRBD2
j_gene: TRBJ2-3
abundance: .
CDR3nt: TGCGCCAGCAGTCTAGCGGGACGCACAGATACGCAGTATTTT
CDR3aa: CASSLAGRTDTQYF

v_gene: TRBV19
d_gene: TRBD1
j_gene: TRBJ1-1
abundance: .
CDR3nt: TGTGCCAGTAGTTCCGACAGGGTGAACACTGAAGCTTTCTTT
CDR3aa: CASSSDRVNTEAFF

v_gene: TRBV30
d_gene: TRBD1
j_gene: TRBJ1-2
abundance: .
CDR3nt: TGTGCCTGGAAGGGGGTTGGAGACAGGGTTCCTGGCTACACCTTC
CDR3aa: CAWKGVGDRVPGYTF

v_gene: TRBV18
d_gene: TRBD1
j_gene: TRBJ1-2
abundance: .
CDR3nt: TGTGCCAGCTCACCAGGGACAGGGTATGGCTACACCTTC
CDR3aa: CASSPGTGYGYTF

v_gene: TRBV7-9
d_gene: .
j_gene: TRBJ2-1
abundance: .
CDR3nt: TGTTCCAGCAGCTTCTTCGGTGAGCAGTTCTTC
CDR3aa: CSSSFFGEQFF

v_gene: TRBV7-8
d_gene: TRBD1
j_gene: TRBJ2-7
abundance: .
CDR3nt: TGTGCCAGCAGCCTACCGACAGGGGAATCCAACTACGAGCAGTACTTC
CDR3aa: CASSLPTGESNYEQYF

v_gene: TRBV7-2
d_gene: .
j_gene: TRBJ1-1
abundance: .
CDR3nt: TGTGCCAGCAGCCTCTACACTGAAGCTTTCTTT
CDR3aa: CASSLYTEAFF

v_gene: TRBV19
d_gene: TRBD2
j_gene: TRBJ2-3
abundance: .
CDR3nt: TGTGCCAGTAGTAGGACTAGCGCGCGCACAGATACGCAGTATTTT
CDR3aa: CASSRTSARTDTQYF

v_gene: TRBV7-9
d_gene: .
j_gene: TRBJ1-2
abundance: .
CDR3nt: TGTGCCAGCAGCTTATCCGGGGGGCGGGGCTCTGGCTACACCTTC
CDR3aa: CASSLSGGRGSGYTF

v_gene: TRBV27
d_gene: TRBD2
j_gene: TRBJ2-5
abundance: .
CDR3nt: TGTGCCAGCAGCCCGGGGTACCAGCGGGAAAGAGAGACCCAGTACTTC
CDR3aa: CASSPGYQRERETQYF

v_gene: TRBV28
d_gene: .
j_gene: TRBJ1-5
abundance: .
CDR3nt: TGTGCCAGCAGGGGAGAAGCGCCCCAGCATTTT
CDR3aa: CASRGEAPQHF

v_gene: TRBV29-1
d_gene: TRBD1
j_gene: TRBJ2-5
abundance: .
CDR3nt: TGCAGCGTTGAAGCTCTCGTATCGCGGGACAGGGCTGTGGAGACCCAGTACTTC
CDR3aa: CSVEALVSRDRAVETQYF

v_gene: TRBV5-1
d_gene: .
j_gene: TRBJ1-2
abundance: .
CDR3nt: TGCGCCAGCAGCGCCCCCGACAAGGGGAACTATGGCTACACCTTC
CDR3aa: CASSAPDKGNYGYTF

v_gene: TRBV7-2
d_gene: .
j_gene: TRBJ1-2
abundance: .
CDR3nt: TGTGCCAGCAGCTTAGCGCTAGGGACTAGCTATGGCTACACCTTC
CDR3aa: CASSLALGTSYGYTF

v_gene: TRBV27
d_gene: TRBD2
j_gene: TRBJ2-1
abundance: .
CDR3nt: TGTGCCAGCAGTTTATCAGGTGGACTAGGGCCAAGCTCCTACAATGAGCAGTTCTTC
CDR3aa: CASSLSGGLGPSSYNEQFF

v_gene: TRBV6-1
d_gene: TRBD1
j_gene: TRBJ1-4
abundance: .
CDR3nt: TGTGCCAGCACCCCGGGACAGGGAAGGAAACTGTTTTTT
CDR3aa: CASTPGQGRKLFF

v_gene: TRBV28
d_gene: TRBD1
j_gene: TRBJ1-3
abundance: once
CDR3nt: TGTGCCAGCACCCGCACAGGGGCAGGGAAGGGCACCATATATTTT
CDR3aa: CASTRTGAGKGTIYF

v_gene: TRBV6-5
d_gene: .
j_gene: TRBJ2-7
abundance: .
CDR3nt: TGTGCCAGCAGTTACGCCAGGACCTACGAGCAGTACTTC
CDR3aa: CASSYARTYEQYF

v_gene: TRBV27
d_gene: TRBD1
j_gene: TRBJ1-1
abundance: .
CDR3nt: TGTGCCAGTTTACAGGGGGCCCACACTGAAGCTTTCTTT
CDR3aa: CASLQGAHTEAFF

v_gene: TRBV27
d_gene: TRBD2
j_gene: TRBJ2-5
abundance: .
CDR3nt: TGTGCCAGCATGGGAGGGGCGGAGACCCAGTACTTC
CDR3aa: CASMGGAETQYF

v_gene: TRBV6-1
d_gene: .
j_gene: TRBJ2-5
abundance: .
CDR3nt: TGTGCCAGCAGTGACCCGACAGTCTGGTGGGCCCAGTACTTC
CDR3aa: CASSDPTVWWAQYF